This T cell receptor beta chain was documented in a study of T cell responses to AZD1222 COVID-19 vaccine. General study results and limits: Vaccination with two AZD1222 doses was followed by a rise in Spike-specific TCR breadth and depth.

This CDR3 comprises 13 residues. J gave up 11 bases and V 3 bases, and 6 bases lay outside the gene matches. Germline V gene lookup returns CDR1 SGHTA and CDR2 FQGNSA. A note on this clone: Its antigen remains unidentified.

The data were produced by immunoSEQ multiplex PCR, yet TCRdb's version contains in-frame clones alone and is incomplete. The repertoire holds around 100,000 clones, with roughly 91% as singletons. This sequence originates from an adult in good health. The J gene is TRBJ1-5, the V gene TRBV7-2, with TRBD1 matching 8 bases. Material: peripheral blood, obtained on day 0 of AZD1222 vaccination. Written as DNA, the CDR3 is TGTGCCAGCAGCTTCGACAGGGGAGAGGCCCAGCATTTT. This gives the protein CASSFDRGEAQHF.